The rows below give T cell receptor beta chains drawn from one sample of a study. MiXCR, applied by TCRdb to the 5' RACE reads, yields one record per CDR3 protein. The sample carries approximately 8,900 distinct CDR3 sequences, roughly a quarter recorded once. Sequenced input: naive CD4+ T cells sorted from a lymph node. All receptors come from a female donor with breast cancer. CDR3s include the opening cysteine and the closing phenylalanine or tryptophan. Each record gives: clone size, J gene, V gene, D gene, CDR3 DNA, CDR3 protein. D genes are given only for firm matches. Clone sizes are given selectively: once, few, many, or a class where the clone is expanded.

many TRBJ1-5 TRBV20-1 . TGCAGTGTTAGTTCCGGACGGGGGCGCGCCTTAACCCAGCATTTT CSVSSGRGRALTQHF
. TRBJ2-7 TRBV28 . TGTGTCAGCAGCTTGGTGACTAGCTACGAGCAGTACTTC CVSSLVTSYEQYF
. TRBJ2-5 TRBV24-1 . TGTGCCACCAGTGATTCGACAGGAAGGGGGGAGACCCAGTACTTC CATSDSTGRGETQYF
medium-sized TRBJ1-1 TRBV5-1 . TGCGCCAGCAGCTTGGGTCACTCGAACACTGAAGCTTTCTTT CASSLGHSNTEAFF
medium-sized TRBJ1-1 TRBV6-1 . TGTGCCAGCAGTGTGGGACTGTTGAACACTGAAGCTTTCTTT CASSVGLLNTEAFF
. TRBJ2-7 TRBV10-3 . TGTGCCATCAGTGGGGGGGTGGGACAGCCCTACGAGCAGTACTTC CAISGGVGQPYEQYF
. TRBJ2-1 TRBV6-5 . TGTGCCAGCAGTTACTCGACGAGCGTGTCTGAGCAGTTCTTC CASSYSTSVSEQFF
. TRBJ2-7 TRBV4-1 TRBD2 TGCGCCAGCAGCCAAGGGCTAGCGGTTACCTACGAGCAGTACTTC CASSQGLAVTYEQYF
. TRBJ2-1 TRBV9 TRBD2 TGTGCCAGCAGCGCCGGTTTAGCGGGAGTATTCAATAAGCAGTTCTTC CASSAGLAGVFNKQFF
medium-sized TRBJ1-1 TRBV14 TRBD1 TGTGCCAGCAGCCCCCTAGGACAGGGGCGAGACGAAGCTTTCTTT CASSPLGQGRDEAFF
many TRBJ1-2 TRBV20-1 . TGCAGTGCTAGGGACCGGGATGGCTACACCTTC CSARDRDGYTF
many TRBJ2-1 TRBV7-2 . TGTGCCAGCAGCAGAGACAGGACCACCTACAATGAGCAGTTCTTC CASSRDRTTYNEQFF
many TRBJ1-1 TRBV3-1 TRBD1 TGTGCCAGCAGCCACGACCCTCCGGGACAGCTCATGAACACTGAAGCTTTCTTT CASSHDPPGQLMNTEAFF
. TRBJ2-2 TRBV7-9 TRBD1 TGTGCCAGCATCCCCGGACAGGCGAAGAGCACCGAGGAGCTGTTTTTT CASIPGQAKSTEELFF
. TRBJ1-2 TRBV29-1 . TGCAGCGTCGCCCCCGGTGGGGATTTATACACCTTC CSVAPGGDLYTF